These 14 T cell receptor beta chains originate from one sample sequenced in a study of blood T cell repertoires in COVID-19. Here immunoSEQ multiplex PCR was the method, and the copy in TCRdb shows in-frame clones only, minus some. The sample contains fewer than 700,000 clones, roughly 89% of which appear only once. Sequences were obtained from peripheral blood. Receptors were obtained from a woman in her forties or fifties with COVID-19, enrolled during active disease.

This clone came up a few times. In nucleotides, the CDR3 is TGTGCCAGCAGCTTGCCGCGGGGGGCGAACACCGGGGAGCTGTTTTTT. It encodes CASSLPRGANTGELFF. The V and J genes are TRBV5-4 and TRBJ2-2; 8 bases agree with TRBD2. The junction had 2 bases not matched to a gene; V was cut back by 1 base and J by 0 bases. CDR1 SGHNT and CDR2 YYREEE come from the germline V gene (reference sequence). CDR3 length equals 16 residues.

The chain carries TRBV5-1 and TRBJ1-2; 11 positions agree with TRBD1. With V trimmed by 6 bases and J by 4 bases, 8 bases remained unmatched. This CDR3 spans 15 amino acids. Germline V lookup: CDR1 SGHRS, CDR2 YFSETQ. CDR3 amino acids: CASKTGTGGLYGYTF. As DNA, the CDR3 is TGCGCCAGCAAAACCGGGACAGGGGGACTCTATGGCTACACCTTC. Based on the CDR3 plus reference TRBV5-1 and TRBJ1-2, the full variable domain is KAGVTQTPRYLIKTRGQQVTLSCSPISGHRSVSWYQQTPGQGLQFLFEYFSETQRNKGNFPGRFSGRQFSNSRSEMNVSTLELGDSALYLCASKTGTGGLYGYTFGSGTRLTVV.

This sequence joins TRBV27 and TRBJ1-5; D gene unclear. The CDR3 extends over 15 amino acids. Between the trimmed V and J ends, which lost 5 bases and 3 bases, there was a span of 14 bases. The germline gives CDR1 MNHEY, CDR2 SMNVEV (reference sequence). The CDR3 reads CASSLSGRVNQPQHF. The CDR3 DNA is TGTGCCAGCAGTCTCTCCGGGAGGGTCAATCAGCCCCAGCATTTT.

The chain employs TRBV5-1 and TRBJ1-2; 8 nucleotides align to TRBD1. J gave up 6 bases and V 0 bases, and 1 base lay outside the gene matches. Germline assignment: CDR1 SGHRS and CDR2 YFSETQ. The length of the CDR3 is 13 residues. The DNA of the CDR3 is TGCGCCAGCAGCTTGGCAGGGGGCAATGGCTACACCTTC. Translation gives CASSLAGGNGYTF. Based on the CDR3 plus reference TRBV5-1 and TRBJ1-2, the full variable domain is KAGVTQTPRYLIKTRGQQVTLSCSPISGHRSVSWYQQTPGQGLQFLFEYFSETQRNKGNFPGRFSGRQFSNSRSEMNVSTLELGDSALYLCASSLAGGNGYTFGSGTRLTVV.

The V and J genes are TRBV5-4 and TRBJ1-1; 7 bases are shared with TRBD1. J gave up 7 bases and V 3 bases, and 3 bases lay outside the gene matches. The CDR3 extends over 12 amino acids. The germline V gene has CDR1 SGHNT and CDR2 YYREEE (reference sequence). CDR3 coding DNA: TGTGCCAGCAGCTCCGGACAGGATGAAGCTTTCTTT. It codes for CASSSGQDEAFF.

The chain joins TRBV7-3 to TRBJ1-6, with a tentative D call TRBD1 (6 bases). Germline CDR1 is SGHTA and CDR2 is FQGTGA. The germline V and J ends were trimmed by 3 bases and 7 bases, with 13 bases remaining between them. The CDR3 extends over 15 amino acids. The CDR3 sequence: CASSLGPGENSPLHF. The CDR3 region has the DNA TGTGCCAGCAGCTTGGGTCCAGGGGAAAATTCACCCCTCCACTTT.

J is TRBJ1-2 and V is TRBV29-1; 7 bases line up with TRBD1. J lost 14 bases, V lost 3 bases, and 18 bases had no gene match. The CDR3 loop spans 14 amino acids. Germline CDR1 reads SQVTM; CDR2 reads ANQGSEA. The CDR3: CSVERGQLPSSWTF. CDR3 in DNA: TGCAGCGTTGAGAGGGGACAGCTACCCTCATCGTGGACCTTC.

The chain couples TRBV5-1 to TRBJ1-2, with 7 positions matching TRBD1. CDR1 SGHRS and CDR2 YFSETQ come from the germline V gene. CDR3 length: 17 amino acids. Trimming took 4 bases from V and 7 from J; bases not matched to a gene: 19. CDR3 sequence (DNA): TGCGCCAGCAGCCGTACAGGGGCCCTACCCCGTTCGGCTGGCTACACCTTC. Protein: CASSRTGALPRSAGYTF.

The chain uses TRBV7-9 and TRBJ2-3, with TRBD2 matching over 16 bases. CDR1 is SEHNR and CDR2 is FQNEAQ in the germline V gene (reference sequence). CDR3 length: 18 residues. Trimming cost V 5 bases and J 6 bases; bases outside gene matches: 11. The CDR3 DNA follows: TGTGCCAGCAGCACCGGGACTAGCGGGGGGGCCGAGAGGGATACGCAGTATTTT. It yields the protein CASSTGTSGGAERDTQYF. The variable domain in full, completed from reference TRBV7-9 and TRBJ2-3, reads DTGVSQNPRHKITKRGQNVTFRCDPISEHNRLYWYRQTLGQGPEFLTYFQNEAQLEKSRLLSDRFSAERPKGSFSTLEIQRTEQGDSAMYLCASSTGTSGGAERDTQYFGPGTRLTVL.

V usage is TRBV29-1 and J usage is TRBJ2-7; D gene unclear. The ends were cut back, 0 bases at V and 0 bases at J, with 6 bases in the middle. The CDR3 is 13 residues long. Germline-derived CDR1 and CDR2 are SQVTM and ANQGSEA. CDR3 amino acids: CSVEDVDSYEQYF. CDR3 coding DNA: TGCAGCGTTGAAGACGTAGACTCCTACGAGCAGTACTTC.

About this clone: A read error may produce the germline difference seen at one junction end. The rearrangement uses TRBV3-1 (or the pseudogene TRBV3-2) and TRBJ2-1; a possible D gene is TRBD2 (6 bases). CDR3 length: 13 amino acids. CDR1 is LGHDT and CDR2 is YNNKEL in the germline V gene (reference sequence). This CDR3 reads CASSPTRDSEQLF. The CDR3 bases are TGTGCCAGCAGCCCTACACGGGACTCGGAGCAACTCTTC.

The chain recombines TRBV12-5 with TRBJ2-1, with TRBD1 matching 7 bases. V dropped 6 bases and J dropped 7; count of bases not matched to a gene: 12. This CDR3 comprises 15 residues. CDR1 LGHNT and CDR2 FRNRAP come from the germline V gene. CDR3 protein: CASGPTGDGKNEQFF. As DNA, the CDR3 is TGTGCTAGTGGCCCCACAGGGGATGGCAAGAATGAGCAGTTCTTC.

The chain links TRBV6-5 to TRBJ2-3; tentative D call: TRBD2 (7 bases). Between the trimmed V and J ends, which lost 7 bases and 1 base, there was a span of 15 bases. Germline V gene lookup returns CDR1 MNHEY and CDR2 SVGAGI. This CDR3 is 15 amino acids long. This CDR3 reads CASTGGLSRTDTQYF. Here the CDR3 DNA reads TGTGCCAGCACGGGGGGCTTGTCACGCACAGATACGCAGTATTTT.

This chain joins TRBV15 and TRBJ1-5; no definite D call. This CDR3 region has 14 residues. With 1 base removed from V and 3 bases from J, the gap between germline ends came to 7 bases. Germline CDR1 reads LNHNV; CDR2 reads YYDKDF (reference sequence). CDR3 nucleotide sequence: TGTGCCACCAGCAGAGGAGGGCCCAATCAGCCCCAGCATTTT. Protein: CATSRGGPNQPQHF.